This paragraph reports one TCR beta chain. As yet, its antigen is unknown. The data were taken from a study of shared clonotypes between healthy human individuals. Study-wide findings and caveats: Approximately 4.6% of naive CD4 clonotypes were shared across a handful of donors.

Germline V gene data show CDR1 as SGDLS and CDR2 as YYNGEE. The germline V and J ends were trimmed by 0 bases and 9 bases, with 9 bases remaining between them. The CDR3 is 12 amino acids. Libraries were prepared by immunoSEQ multiplex PCR; TCRdb keeps only in-frame clonotypes and omits some of them. The data contain about 2 million clones, approximately 95% of them seen just once; the ten biggest clones take up 0.13%. The source is a man aged 18 to 29 in good health. Material for sequencing was naive CD4+ T cells sorted from blood. Indicated subset: CD45RA+ positively selected. The chain uses TRBV9 and TRBJ1-2; D uncertain. The CDR3 DNA reads TGTGCCAGCAGCGTAGATTATTATAGCTACACCTTC. The encoded protein is CASSVDYYSYTF.